These T cell receptor beta chains were read from a single sample in a study of shared clonotypes between healthy human individuals. Sequencing was performed with immunoSEQ multiplex PCR; in TCRdb, only in-frame clones are kept and a portion is missing. The sample has 950,000 to 1,200,000 clones, roughly 80% seen once; the top ten hold more than 0.85%. The sample taken for sequencing was memory CD4+ T cells from PBMCs. All receptors derive from a man aged 18 to 29 in good health. Some clones in this sample may be carry-over from other donors' samples. Both conserved end residues are part of each CDR3. A D gene is named only where the DNA matches it firmly. The size entry is marked missing in some rows and otherwise reads once, few, many or a size class.

j_gene,d_gene,v_gene,abundance,CDR3aa,CDR3nt
TRBJ1-2,.,TRBV20-1,many,CSAGGADGYTF,TGCAGTGCAGGGGGGGCGGATGGCTACACCTTC
TRBJ1-5,.,TRBV28,many,CASSSGFRGNQPQHF,TGTGCCAGCAGTTCAGGGTTTAGGGGCAATCAGCCCCAGCATTTT
TRBJ2-7,.,TRBV15,.,CATSREEVAYEQYF,TGTGCCACCAGCAGAGAAGAGGTAGCCTACGAGCAGTACTTC
TRBJ2-5,TRBD2,TRBV29-1,.,CSWRGLGTQYF,TGCAGCTGGCGGGGGTTGGGGACCCAGTACTTC
TRBJ1-5,.,TRBV21-1,.,CASREVNQPQHF,TGTGCCAGCAGAGAGGTAAATCAGCCCCAGCATTTT
TRBJ1-2,.,TRBV28,.,CASSPNPLNYGYTF,TGTGCCAGCAGTCCCAATCCCCTTAACTATGGCTACACCTTC
TRBJ1-1,.,TRBV6-6,.,CASRPGGRNTEAFF,TGTGCCAGCAGGCCCGGTGGGAGGAACACTGAAGCTTTCTTT
TRBJ2-1,.,TRBV19,.,CASSSGAVVSEQFF,TGTGCCAGTAGTAGCGGGGCCGTGGTGAGTGAGCAGTTCTTC
TRBJ2-1,.,TRBV11-1,.,CASTRATLDNEQFF,TGTGCCAGCACCCGGGCGACGCTGGACAATGAGCAGTTCTTC
TRBJ1-1,.,TRBV28,.,CASSPTATVAQAFF,TGTGCCAGCAGTCCGACGGCGACAGTTGCCCAAGCTTTCTTT
TRBJ2-6,.,TRBV9,.,CASSVVMASGANVLTF,TGTGCCAGCAGCGTAGTTATGGCCTCTGGGGCCAACGTCCTGACTTTC
TRBJ2-7,.,TRBV9,many,CASSWGDRSYEQYF,TGTGCTAGCAGTTGGGGCGACCGGTCCTACGAGCAGTACTTC
TRBJ2-1,.,TRBV4-1,.,CASSQPLRSLHEQFF,TGCGCCAGCAGCCAACCATTAAGATCGTTACATGAGCAGTTCTTC
TRBJ2-2,TRBD2,TRBV5-1,.,CASSPPLAGGPTGELFF,TGCGCCAGCAGCCCACCACTAGCGGGAGGGCCCACCGGGGAGCTGTTTTTT
TRBJ1-2,TRBD1,TRBV29-1,.,CSVSGTGDSGYTF,TGCAGCGTCTCCGGGACAGGGGATAGTGGCTACACCTTC
TRBJ1-2,TRBD1,TRBV7-8,.,CASSPRQGAEANYGYTF,TGTGCCAGCAGCCCACGACAGGGCGCAGAAGCTAACTATGGCTACACCTTC
TRBJ2-2,TRBD2,TRBV9,.,CASSVREVRELHSTGELFF,TGTGCCAGCAGCGTTCGGGAGGTCAGGGAATTACATAGCACCGGGGAGCTGTTTTTT
TRBJ1-3,.,TRBV10-3,.,CAISSGAPSGNTIYF,TGTGCCATCAGTTCAGGGGCCCCCTCTGGAAACACCATATATTTT
TRBJ1-2,TRBD1,TRBV6-5,.,CASRKTGVNYGYTF,TGTGCCAGCAGGAAAACAGGGGTCAACTATGGCTACACCTTC
TRBJ2-7,TRBD1,TRBV7-8,many,CATTVQGANEQYF,TGTGCCACCACCGTACAGGGGGCAAACGAGCAGTACTTC
TRBJ2-3,TRBD2,TRBV7-2,.,CASSLVGLAGGTQYF,TGTGCCAGCAGCTTAGTGGGCCTAGCGGGAGGCACGCAGTATTTT
TRBJ1-4,.,TRBV28,.,CASSLSTNEKLFF,TGTGCCAGCAGTTTGTCCACGAATGAAAAACTGTTTTTT
TRBJ1-2,.,TRBV28,.,CASSSLDTYGYTF,TGTGCCAGCAGTTCCCTGGATACTTATGGCTACACCTTC
TRBJ1-4,TRBD1,TRBV6-1,.,CASSRTGGDEKLFF,TGTGCCAGCAGCCGGACAGGGGGCGATGAAAAACTGTTTTTT
TRBJ1-1,TRBD1,TRBV29-1,.,CSAETGGTEAFF,TGCAGCGCCGAGACAGGGGGGACTGAAGCTTTCTTT
TRBJ2-1,.,TRBV6-6,.,CASSNTANEQFF,TGTGCCAGCAGCAACACAGCGAATGAGCAGTTCTTC
TRBJ2-1,TRBD2,TRBV18,.,CASSPTATSGYNEQFF,TGTGCCAGCTCACCGACCGCTACTAGCGGCTACAATGAGCAGTTCTTC
TRBJ2-2,.,TRBV29-1,few,CSVETGKGTGELFF,TGCAGCGTTGAAACAGGGAAGGGAACCGGGGAGCTGTTTTTT
TRBJ2-1,TRBD2,TRBV7-2,.,CASSPTTSDNEQFF,TGTGCCAGCAGCCCGACGACTAGCGACAATGAGCAGTTCTTC
TRBJ1-5,.,TRBV6-1,many,CASSLEGSQPQHF,TGTGCCAGCAGTTTAGAGGGATCTCAGCCCCAGCATTTT
TRBJ1-1,.,TRBV19,.,CASSNFQGTGNTEAFF,TGTGCCAGTAGTAACTTCCAGGGGACGGGCAACACTGAAGCTTTCTTT
TRBJ1-5,.,TRBV4-2,.,CASSQDGPQGNQPQHF,TGTGCCAGCAGCCAAGATGGTCCCCAGGGGAATCAGCCCCAGCATTTT
TRBJ2-7,.,TRBV28,.,CASGGVGNTYEQYF,TGTGCCAGCGGGGGCGTCGGCAACACCTACGAGCAGTACTTC
TRBJ1-3,.,TRBV2,.,CASSIRLSGNTIYF,TGTGCCAGCAGTATCAGGCTCTCTGGAAACACCATATATTTT
TRBJ1-4,TRBD1,TRBV10-3,.,CAISERDRESPNEKLFF,TGTGCCATCAGTGAAAGGGACAGGGAGAGTCCTAATGAAAAACTGTTTTTT
TRBJ1-1,.,TRBV2,.,CASRNSRATEAFF,TGTGCCAGCAGAAACAGCCGGGCCACTGAAGCTTTCTTT